A single sample is the source of the 20 T cell receptor beta chains below, sequenced in a study of beta chain features in type 1 diabetes. Study conclusions and caveats: Type 1 diabetes patients had TCRB CDR3s that were shorter (moderately but significantly so) in all four CD4+ subsets.

The investigators reverse transcribed all of the isolated RNA, so they sequenced expressed TCRB transcripts. The method was immunoSEQ multiplex PCR; TCRdb's version includes in-frame clones alone and lacks a portion of them. Among 40,000 or so clones, approximately 68% were seen once, and the ten largest hold about 2.1%. These TCRs are of unknown antigen specificity. Sample: Tregs from blood. Source of these receptors: a woman between 18 and 29 years old with type 1 diabetes.

This clone was detected only a few times. J is TRBJ2-1 and V is TRBV18, with TRBD1 matching 8 bases. The trim removed 0 bases at V and 9 bases at J, leaving 10 bases unmatched. This CDR3 is 16 amino acids long. Germline-derived CDR1 and CDR2 are KGHSH and LQKENI. Here the CDR3 reads CASSPPNGQGHTEQFF. The CDR3 nucleotides read TGTGCCAGCTCACCACCTAATGGACAGGGACATACTGAGCAGTTCTTC.

The V gene is TRBV2, the J gene TRBJ2-3; TRBD1 agrees at 11 bases. With V trimmed by 6 bases and J by 4 bases, 3 bases remained unmatched. Looked up from germline, CDR1 is SNHLY and CDR2 is FYNNEI. This CDR3 has 14 amino acids. The CDR3 protein is CASRDRGRSDTQYF. Written as DNA, the CDR3 is TGTGCCAGCAGGGACAGGGGGCGGTCAGATACGCAGTATTTT.

Here the CDR3 DNA reads TGTGCCAGTATCTTTGGTGCAGGGGGCACTGAAGCTTTCTTT. Protein sequence: CASIFGAGGTEAFF. The V call is TRBV19, the J call TRBJ1-1, with 7 bases aligning to TRBD1. The CDR3 totals 14 residues. Per the germline V gene, CDR1 is LNHDA and CDR2 is SQIVND (reference sequence). Trimming took 7 bases from V and 4 from J; bases not matched to a gene: 9.

CDR3: CASSQDVAYTEAFF. CDR3 nucleotide sequence: TGTGCCAGCAGCCAAGATGTGGCTTACACTGAAGCTTTCTTT. The chain is built from TRBV14 and TRBJ1-1; D is uncertain. The length of the CDR3 is 14 residues. V was pared by 0 bases and J by 3 bases, with 8 bases between. CDR1 and CDR2 from the germline V gene are SGHDN and FVKESK.

J is TRBJ1-6 and V is TRBV5-1; 11 bases match TRBD1. V shed 5 bases and J 10 bases; nucleotides not matched to a gene: 2. Germline V gives CDR1 SGHRS, CDR2 YFSETQ. The CDR3 length is 13 residues. The CDR3 bases are TGCGCCAGCAGGGGGACAGGGGGGTCACCCCTCCACTTT. Its protein product is CASRGTGGSPLHF.

The rearrangement joins TRBV29-1 to TRBJ2-5; tentatively, D is TRBD2 (6 bases). This CDR3 comprises 12 residues. From germline, CDR1 is SQVTM and CDR2 ANQGSEA. V was clipped by 4 bases and J by 7 bases, with 13 bases between them. CDR3 DNA: TGCAGCGTTGCGGCTGGGGGAGGGACCCAGTACTTC. Translating gives CSVAAGGGTQYF.

The rearrangement uses TRBV18 and TRBJ1-2, with 8 bases matching TRBD1. Trimming took 4 bases from V and 8 from J; bases not matched to a gene: 12. Per the germline V gene, CDR1 is KGHSH and CDR2 is LQKENI. The CDR3 loop spans 15 amino acids. The CDR3 protein is CASSRLGDRGEGYTF. Here the CDR3 DNA reads TGTGCCAGCTCACGCCTCGGCGACAGGGGCGAAGGCTACACCTTC.

This clone was counted only a few times. This chain joins TRBV7-2 and TRBJ2-3, with a weak D call TRBD1 (5 bases). V lost 3 bases and J lost 2, with 9 bases in between. The CDR3 spans 14 residues. Per germline, CDR1 SGHTA and CDR2 FQGNSA. Here the CDR3 reads CASSFKGNTDTQYF. CDR3 DNA sequence: TGTGCCAGCAGCTTTAAGGGGAACACAGATACGCAGTATTTT. Based on the CDR3 plus reference TRBV7-2 and TRBJ2-3, the full variable domain is GAGVSQSPSNKVTEKGKDVELRCDPISGHTALYWYRQSLGQGLEFLIYFQGNSAPDKSGLPSDRFSAERTGGSVSTLTIQRTQQEDSAVYLCASSFKGNTDTQYFGPGTRLTVL.

This clone was counted a few times. The rearrangement joins TRBV5-8 to TRBJ2-2; 10 nucleotides agree with TRBD2. Germline V gene data show CDR1 as SGHTS and CDR2 as YDEGEE. The CDR3 consists of 15 residues. V shed 4 bases and J 6 bases; nucleotides not matched to a gene: 6. The CDR3 bases are TGTGCCAGCAGCGAAAGCGGGAGGGCCCCCGGGGAGCTGTTTTTT. Translation gives CASSESGRAPGELFF.

The chain couples TRBV19 to TRBJ1-2, with TRBD1 identical over 11 bases. With V trimmed by 8 bases and J by 7 bases, 6 bases remained unmatched. The CDR3 has 13 residues. Germline V CDR1 and CDR2: LNHDA, SQIVND (reference sequence). CDR3 sequence reads: CASRDRGYGGYTF. CDR3 DNA: TGTGCCAGTCGGGACAGGGGGTACGGTGGCTACACCTTC.

This clone was counted once. The CDR3 reads CASSFKGLAGGSYEQYF. CDR3 coding DNA: TGTGCCAGCAGCTTTAAAGGACTAGCGGGGGGATCCTACGAGCAGTACTTC. The chain combines TRBV7-2 with TRBJ2-7; 14 bases line up with TRBD2. Per the germline V gene, CDR1 is SGHTA and CDR2 is FQGNSA. Losses at the gene ends were 3 bases for V and 1 base for J; bases not matched to a gene: 5. This CDR3 has 17 residues.

This rearrangement joins TRBV29-1 to TRBJ2-5; perhaps TRBD2 as D (7 bases). Germline values: CDR1 SQVTM, CDR2 ANQGSEA. The CDR3 is 14 amino acids. V lost 8 bases and J lost 0, with 16 bases in between. The CDR3 loop is CSIRRGGYQETQYF. CDR3 nucleotide sequence: TGCAGCATTAGAAGGGGGGGTTACCAAGAGACCCAGTACTTC. The full variable domain, its missing parts supplied by reference TRBV29-1 and TRBJ2-5, is SAVISQKPSRDICQRGTSLTIQCQVDSQVTMMFWYRQQPGQSLTLIATANQGSEATYESGFVIDKFPISRPNLTFSTLTVSNMSPEDSSIYLCSIRRGGYQETQYFGPGTRLLVL.

V usage is TRBV29-1 and J usage is TRBJ1-2; D is unclear. This CDR3 has 11 residues. V was clipped by 6 bases and J by 2 bases, with 7 bases between them. Germline V gene data show CDR1 as SQVTM and CDR2 as ANQGSEA. Here the CDR3 reads CSVAVNYGYTF. The CDR3 DNA follows: TGCAGCGTCGCAGTCAACTATGGCTACACCTTC. Complete variable domain (other parts from reference TRBV29-1 and TRBJ1-2): SAVISQKPSRDICQRGTSLTIQCQVDSQVTMMFWYRQQPGQSLTLIATANQGSEATYESGFVIDKFPISRPNLTFSTLTVSNMSPEDSSIYLCSVAVNYGYTFGSGTRLTVV.

The rearrangement uses TRBV10-3 and TRBJ1-1; D possibly corresponds to TRBD1 (5 bases). Germline V lookup: CDR1 ENHRY, CDR2 SYGVKD. V lost 2 bases to trimming and J lost 5 bases, with 12 bases between them. CDR3 length: 14 amino acids. CDR3 in amino acids: CAISEEDRGTEAFF. CDR3 nucleotide sequence: TGTGCCATCAGTGAGGAGGATAGGGGAACTGAAGCTTTCTTT.

This chain uses TRBV6-5 with TRBJ1-5; D is possibly TRBD1 (6 bases). The CDR3 sequence is 16 residues long. The germline V and J ends were trimmed by 4 bases and 0 bases, with 13 bases remaining between them. CDR1 and CDR2 (germline): MNHEY, SVGAGI. Here the CDR3 reads CASSSGGGASNQPQHF. The DNA for the CDR3 is TGTGCCAGCAGTTCCGGAGGGGGGGCTAGCAATCAGCCCCAGCATTTT.

This clone was detected only a few times. The CDR3 nucleotides read TGTGCCAGCAGCTTACGCGGGGGGGACAATGAGCAGTTCTTC. It encodes CASSLRGGDNEQFF. This chain connects TRBV7-2 to TRBJ2-1; 9 bases line up with TRBD2. The germline V gene encodes CDR1 SGHTA and CDR2 FQGNSA. V was pared by 2 bases and J by 5 bases, with 1 base of the junction left unmatched. The CDR3 runs to 14 residues.

This clone came up once. At one end, the junction sequence differs from germline, possibly due to a read error. The chain is built from TRBV20-1 and TRBJ2-7; TRBD2 matches at 10 bases. CDR3 length: 11 residues. CDR1 and CDR2 (germline): DFQATT, SNEGSKA (reference sequence). The CDR3 sequence is CSARGPSGSFF. The CDR3 DNA is TGCAGTGCTAGAGGGCCTAGCGGGAGTTTCTTC.

This clone was picked up a small number of times. The V call is TRBV7-2, the J call TRBJ1-2; TRBD1 aligns across 9 bases. J was trimmed by 0 bases and V by 4 bases; bases with no gene match: 9. The CDR3 extends over 17 amino acids. Germline V gene lookup returns CDR1 SGHTA and CDR2 FQGNSA. The CDR3 DNA reads TGTGCCAGCAGCTCCCCGGACAGGGGAATTACTAACTATGGCTACACCTTC. As protein: CASSSPDRGITNYGYTF.

The rearrangement uses TRBV7-2 and TRBJ2-1, with TRBD2 identical over 9 bases. The CDR3 covers 16 residues. Germline assignment: CDR1 SGHTA and CDR2 FQGNSA. J lost 9 bases, V lost 3 bases, and 12 bases had no gene match. CDR3 in amino acids: CASSFYLASGKGEQFF. CDR3 nucleotides: TGTGCCAGCAGCTTTTATCTTGCTAGCGGGAAGGGTGAGCAGTTCTTC.

The chain employs TRBV30 and TRBJ2-7, with 7 bases aligning to TRBD1. Trimming cost V 1 base and J 6 bases; bases outside gene matches: 12. This CDR3 has 15 amino acids. Germline loops: CDR1 GTSNPN, CDR2 SVGIG (reference sequence). CDR3 sequence: CAWSDIDRVGGEQYF. Written as DNA, the CDR3 is TGTGCCTGGAGTGACATTGACAGGGTCGGTGGCGAGCAGTACTTC.